A selection of T cell receptor beta chains follows, all from one sample in a study of beta chain features in type 1 diabetes. The repertoire was sequenced with immunoSEQ multiplex PCR; TCRdb's copy has only in-frame clones and lacks some. The table has about 44,000 clones, approximately 56% seen once. The sequencing sample was made of Tregs from blood. The receptors were gathered from a woman between 18 and 29 years old in good health. CDR3s include the opening cysteine and the closing phenylalanine or tryptophan. The D gene is left open where the match is weak. Clone size appears in some rows only: once, few, many, or a class for an expanded clone.

>TRBD2|TRBJ2-3|18|TRBV18|.
CASSPNSASGTLTDTQYF
TGTGCCAGCTCACCAAATTCGGCTAGCGGGACGCTCACAGATACGCAGTATTTT
>TRBD2|TRBJ2-7|15|TRBV4-1|.
CASRLAGGNTYEQYF
TGCGCCAGCAGGTTAGCGGGAGGAAACACCTACGAGCAGTACTTC
>.|TRBJ2-6|16|TRBV2|once
CASLEQQAHGANVLTF
TGTGCCAGCTTGGAGCAACAGGCCCACGGGGCCAACGTCCTGACTTTC
>.|TRBJ2-7|12|TRBV28|few
CASTEGQYEQYF
TGTGCCAGCACTGAGGGCCAATACGAGCAGTACTTC
>.|TRBJ2-3|18|TRBV27|.
CASSLFGGSRRVTDTQYF
TGTGCCAGCAGTTTATTCGGGGGTAGTAGGAGGGTCACAGATACGCAGTATTTT
>.|TRBJ2-1|11|TRBV30|.
CAWTGHNEQFF
TGTGCCTGGACAGGCCACAATGAGCAGTTCTTC
>.|TRBJ2-7|16|TRBV28|.
CASSLGPISSSYEQYF
TGTGCCAGCAGTTTAGGTCCTATTTCGAGCTCCTACGAGCAGTACTTC
>.|TRBJ1-3|14|TRBV5-4|.
CASSLAGGGNTIYF
TGTGCCAGCAGCTTGGCAGGAGGTGGAAACACCATATATTTT
>.|TRBJ2-3|13|TRBV7-9|.
CASSLDTTDTQYF
TGTGCCAGCAGCTTGGACACCACAGATACGCAGTATTTT
>.|TRBJ2-4|15|TRBV7-9|.
CASSRDSLAKNIQYF
TGTGCCAGCAGCCGAGACTCGTTAGCCAAAAACATTCAGTACTTC
>TRBD1|TRBJ1-1|16|TRBV7-2|.
CASRLDRGGRNTEAFF
TGTGCCAGCAGATTGGACAGGGGAGGGCGGAACACTGAAGCTTTCTTT
>TRBD2|TRBJ2-1|17|TRBV28|.
CASRITSGSDSYNEQFF
TGTGCCAGCAGGATTACTAGCGGGAGTGACTCCTACAATGAGCAGTTCTTC
>.|TRBJ2-7|13|TRBV6-6|.
CASRRDGAYEQYF
TGTGCCAGCAGGCGGGACGGAGCCTACGAGCAGTACTTC
>.|TRBJ2-1|16|TRBV15|.
CATSRLDRSSSYEQFF
TGTGCCACCAGCAGACTCGACAGGTCTTCGTCTTATGAGCAGTTCTTC
>TRBD1|TRBJ1-4|14|TRBV7-2|medium-sized
CASSPRQGGEKLFF
TGTGCCAGCAGCCCCCGACAGGGAGGCGAAAAACTGTTTTTT
>TRBD1|TRBJ1-1|17|TRBV30|few
CAWSPGTGAHMNTEAFF
TGTGCCTGGAGCCCCGGGACAGGGGCCCACATGAACACTGAAGCTTTCTTT
>TRBD1|TRBJ2-1|18|TRBV11-2|.
CASSPIALRDSLYNEQFF
TGTGCCAGCAGCCCTATCGCCCTCCGGGACAGCCTCTACAATGAGCAGTTCTTC
>TRBD1|TRBJ2-1|14|TRBV2|.
CASKQGASWNEQFF
TGTGCCAGCAAACAGGGGGCAAGTTGGAATGAGCAGTTCTTC
>TRBD1|TRBJ1-4|16|TRBV9|once
CASSVGAGGKNEKLFF
TGTGCCAGCAGCGTAGGGGCAGGGGGCAAAAATGAAAAACTGTTTTTT
>.|TRBJ2-3|17|TRBV18|once
CASSPLAGAGGTDTQYF
TGTGCCAGCTCACCACTGGCGGGGGCCGGCGGCACAGATACGCAGTATTTT
>.|TRBJ2-7|12|TRBV7-2|.
CASSSTGYEQYF
TGTGCCAGCAGCTCAACAGGTTACGAGCAGTACTTC
>TRBD1|TRBJ1-2|14|TRBV4-3|.
CASSHRTGVGGYTF
TGCGCCAGCAGCCACCGAACAGGGGTGGGTGGCTACACCTTC
>TRBD2|TRBJ2-7|16|TRBV7-2|.
CASSLLASGPSYEQYF
TGTGCCAGCAGCTTACTGGCTAGCGGTCCCTCCTACGAGCAGTACTTC
>.|TRBJ2-3|15|TRBV11-2|.
CASSLVRLGTDTQYF
TGTGCCAGCAGCTTAGTCCGACTAGGAACAGATACGCAGTATTTT
>TRBD1|TRBJ2-7|13|TRBV7-2|.
CASSLVKDRVPGF
TGTGCCAGCAGCTTAGTAAAGGACAGGGTCCCAGGCTTC
>.|TRBJ2-3|15|TRBV4-3|once
CASSQAGTSTDTQYF
TGCGCCAGCAGCCAAGCCGGGACTAGCACAGATACGCAGTATTTT
>.|TRBJ1-4|15|TRBV9|.
CASSVEGVNGEKLFF
TGTGCCAGCAGCGTAGAGGGAGTAAATGGTGAAAAACTGTTTTTT
>.|TRBJ2-7|14|TRBV18|.
CASSWDSTTYEQYF
TGTGCCAGCTCATGGGACTCTACTACCTACGAGCAGTACTTC
>.|TRBJ1-5|13|TRBV5-1|.
CASSLDGGQPQHF
TGCGCCAGCAGCTTGGACGGGGGACAGCCCCAGCATTTT
>TRBD1|TRBJ1-6|16|TRBV5-4|.
CASSPNLSGGSSPLHF
TGTGCCAGCAGCCCCAATCTATCAGGGGGGAGTTCACCCCTCCACTTT
>.|TRBJ1-2|13|TRBV6-5|once
CTTRDTIHYGYTF
TGTACGACCCGGGACACCATCCACTATGGCTACACCTTC
>.|TRBJ2-3|14|TRBV27|.
CASSFSGNGDTQYF
TGTGCCAGCAGTTTCTCGGGGAACGGAGATACGCAGTATTTT
>TRBD2|TRBJ2-7|16|TRBV11-1|.
CASSLAGTRLHYEQYF
TGTGCCAGCAGCTTAGCCGGGACTAGACTACATTACGAGCAGTACTTC
>.|TRBJ2-1|14|TRBV15|.
CATSRGGMYDEQFF
TGTGCCACCAGCAGAGGCGGGATGTACGATGAGCAGTTCTTC
>TRBD2|TRBJ2-7|16|TRBV25-1|.
CASSGLVGASGRKEYF
TGTGCCAGCAGCGGACTTGTGGGGGCTAGCGGGAGGAAGGAGTACTTC
>TRBD1|TRBJ1-2|12|TRBV28|few
CASTGQFYGYTF
TGTGCCAGCACGGGACAGTTCTATGGCTACACCTTC
>TRBD2|TRBJ2-1|16|TRBV7-8|.
CASGKGGGLAFYEQFF
TGTGCCAGCGGCAAAGGGGGCGGACTAGCGTTTTATGAGCAGTTCTTC
>.|TRBJ2-5|16|TRBV6-1|.
CASSDGGAVTKETQYF
TGTGCCAGCAGTGATGGGGGGGCTGTCACGAAGGAGACCCAGTACTTC
>TRBD2|TRBJ2-1|15|TRBV27|.
CASSSSGSSYNEQFF
TGTGCCAGCAGCTCTAGCGGGAGCTCCTACAATGAGCAGTTCTTC
>TRBD2|TRBJ2-3|16|TRBV5-1|.
CASSPFSGSRADTQYF
TGCGCCAGCAGCCCCTTTAGCGGGAGCAGGGCAGATACGCAGTATTTT
>.|TRBJ2-7|12|TRBV10-3|few
CAISDPGYEQYF
TGTGCCATCAGTGACCCCGGCTACGAGCAGTACTTC
>.|TRBJ1-5|12|TRBV6-1|few
CASGEALQPQHF
TGTGCGAGCGGGGAAGCCCTTCAGCCCCAGCATTTT
>TRBD2|TRBJ2-1|17|TRBV28|few
CASSRGLAGGYFGEQFF
TGTGCCAGCAGCCGCGGACTAGCGGGAGGGTATTTCGGTGAGCAGTTCTTC
>.|TRBJ2-7|18|TRBV15|.
CATSPIGGQAGISYEQYF
TGTGCCACCAGTCCCATCGGGGGGCAAGCGGGGATCTCCTACGAGCAGTACTTC
>.|TRBJ2-2|11|TRBV28|.
CASKRSGELFF
TGTGCCAGCAAGCGGTCCGGGGAGCTGTTTTTT
>TRBD2|TRBJ2-2|15|TRBV19|.
CASSKGEGNTGELFF
TGTGCCAGTAGTAAAGGGGAGGGGAACACCGGGGAGCTGTTTTTT
>TRBD1|TRBJ1-2|15|TRBV28|.
CASSLQRGRNYGYTF
TGTGCCAGCAGTTTGCAAAGGGGGCGCAACTATGGCTACACCTTC
>.|TRBJ1-1|15|TRBV27|.
CASSLKGESNTEAFF
TGTGCCAGCAGTTTAAAGGGGGAGTCGAACACTGAAGCTTTCTTT
>.|TRBJ2-3|15|TRBV2|.
CASSPGILNADTQYF
TGTGCCAGCAGTCCCGGGATCTTGAATGCAGATACGCAGTATTTT
>TRBD1|TRBJ2-7|15|TRBV4-2|few
CASSPGQGAVYEQYF
TGTGCCAGCAGCCCCGGACAGGGGGCGGTCTACGAGCAGTACTTC
>.|TRBJ1-5|12|TRBV19|few
CASSQGNQPQHF
TGTGCCAGTAGTCAGGGAAATCAGCCCCAGCATTTT
>.|TRBJ1-1|15|TRBV7-6|.
CASSSPRGGGTEAFF
TGTGCCAGCAGCTCACCCCGAGGGGGTGGTACTGAAGCTTTCTTT
>TRBD1|TRBJ2-3|15|TRBV28|.
CASSFQGARPDTQYF
TGTGCCAGCAGTTTCCAGGGGGCGCGGCCAGATACGCAGTATTTT
>TRBD1|TRBJ1-2|16|TRBV6-1|.
CASSEQRSGQGGGYTF
TGTGCCAGCAGTGAACAGAGATCGGGACAGGGGGGCGGCTACACCTTC
>TRBD2|TRBJ2-1|14|TRBV6-6|.
CASSMPGLVLSEFF
TGTGCCAGCAGCATGCCGGGACTAGTATTGTCCGAGTTCTTC
>.|TRBJ1-4|13|TRBV2|few
CASSKQGSEKLFF
TGTGCCAGCAGTAAACAGGGAAGTGAAAAACTGTTTTTT
>TRBD1|TRBJ1-1|13|TRBV27|.
CASSPRTGGRAFF
TGTGCCAGCAGTCCACGGACAGGGGGCCGGGCTTTCTTT
>.|TRBJ2-1|15|TRBV4-2|.
CASSQGTGYYNEQFF
TGTGCCAGCAGCCAAGGCACGGGGTACTACAATGAGCAGTTCTTC
>.|TRBJ1-1|14|TRBV18|once
CASSPDRSFTEAFF
TGTGCCAGCTCACCCGACAGGTCTTTCACTGAAGCTTTCTTT